This T cell receptor (beta chain) originates from a study of T-cell memory formation after mild COVID-19. Notes on the study in general: CM and EM subsets held most contracting CD4+ clones; EMRA held CD8+ ones.

This clonotype appeared a few times. Its specificity is unknown. Germline V CDR1 and CDR2: KGHSH, LQKENI. This CDR3 is built from 12 residues. V dropped 0 bases and J dropped 9 bases, with 6 bases sitting between them. TCRdb called the 5' RACE reads again in MiXCR, with one record for every CDR3 protein. The table lists around 300,000 distinct CDR3 sequences, 13% to 15% of them singletons. Sequencing was performed on PBMCs or a T cell subset sorted from them (not recorded which). The clonotype comes from a young man who had mild COVID-19 (a few samples of this study predate the infection). Cell type and time point are not known. The chain employs TRBV18 and TRBJ2-1; D remains unclear. CDR3 protein: CASSPPGTEQFF. As DNA, the CDR3 is TGTGCCAGCTCACCACCGGGCACTGAGCAGTTCTTC.